Listed here is a single T cell receptor beta chain. The data are from a study of blood T cell repertoires in COVID-19. The protocol was immunoSEQ multiplex PCR, while the TCRdb copy is restricted to in-frame clones and leaves out a portion. The sample has around 130,000 clones; 75% to 90% are singletons. This receptor was taken from a woman between 45 and 65 years old who had recovered from COVID-19. The specimen was PBMCs or T cells enriched from blood (not recorded which).

CDR3 nucleotides: TGTGCCAGCAGCGTAGAGACTCTCCGGGACAGGGGTTTAGAGACCCAGTACTTC. Residues: CASSVETLRDRGLETQYF. The V call is TRBV9, the J call TRBJ2-5; TRBD1 aligns across 10 bases. The CDR3 has 18 residues. Per the germline V gene, CDR1 is SGDLS and CDR2 is YYNGEE. V shed 0 bases, J shed 4 bases, and the junction held 12 bases outside the gene matches.